This TCR beta chain was recovered during a study of memory CD8 T cells in hepatitis C reinfection. Across the study: A positive HCV RNA test after two negatives ≥60 days apart defined reinfection. Pre-reinfection sampling occurred 55 to 20 weeks ahead of detected reinfection.

The length of the CDR3 is 14 residues. Here immunoSEQ multiplex PCR was the method, and the copy in TCRdb shows in-frame clones only, minus some. The sample yields 40,000 to 60,000 clones, over 85% seen once. Time point: pre-reinfection, 55 to 20 weeks before reinfection detection. No in vitro expansion preceded TCR sequencing of the sorted cells. Total naive CD8 T cells were sorted as viable CD3+ CD8+ CD45RO- cells from two donors. The sample comprised naive CD8+ T cells sorted from blood. V is TRBV21-1 and J is TRBJ1-3. TRBV21-1 is reported as a pseudogene. This receptor was taken from a man between 18 and 29 years old with hepatitis C virus infection. For the CDR3, the DNA is TGTGCCAGCACGGGGGGCCTCTCTGGAAACACCATATATTTT. Its protein is CASTGGLSGNTIYF.